This T cell receptor beta chain was recorded in a study of T cell responses to AZD1222 COVID-19 vaccine. Sequenced by immunoSEQ multiplex PCR; TCRdb stores in-frame clones only, minus some. The data contain 100,000 or so clones, just under 90% of them singletons. Sequences were derived from peripheral blood, sampled on day 0 of AZD1222 vaccination. This sequence was found in an adult in good health.

CDR3 protein: CASSPNYDTQYF. The CDR3 coding sequence is TGTGCCAGCAGCCCCAACTATGATACGCAGTATTTT. The V gene is TRBV11-2, the J gene TRBJ2-3, with D unclear. From germline, CDR1 is SGHAT and CDR2 FQNNGV. V was shortened by 5 bases and J by 6 bases, with 9 bases between the two germline ends. This CDR3 is built from 12 residues.